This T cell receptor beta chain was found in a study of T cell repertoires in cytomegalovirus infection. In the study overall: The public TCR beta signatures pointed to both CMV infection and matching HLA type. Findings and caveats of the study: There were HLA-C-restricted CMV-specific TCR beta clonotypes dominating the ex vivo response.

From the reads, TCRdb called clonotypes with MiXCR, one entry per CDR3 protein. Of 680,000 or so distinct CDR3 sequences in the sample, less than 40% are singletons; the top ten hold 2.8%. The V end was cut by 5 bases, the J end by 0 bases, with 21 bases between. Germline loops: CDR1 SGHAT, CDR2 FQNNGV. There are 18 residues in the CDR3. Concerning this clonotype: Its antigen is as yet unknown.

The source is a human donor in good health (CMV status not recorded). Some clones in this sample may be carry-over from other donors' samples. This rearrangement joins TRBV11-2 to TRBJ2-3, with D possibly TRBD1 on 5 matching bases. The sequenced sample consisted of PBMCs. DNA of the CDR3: TGTGCCAGCAGCCCTCGTGGGGCTCCAACGACTAGCACAGATACGCAGTATTTT. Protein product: CASSPRGAPTTSTDTQYF.